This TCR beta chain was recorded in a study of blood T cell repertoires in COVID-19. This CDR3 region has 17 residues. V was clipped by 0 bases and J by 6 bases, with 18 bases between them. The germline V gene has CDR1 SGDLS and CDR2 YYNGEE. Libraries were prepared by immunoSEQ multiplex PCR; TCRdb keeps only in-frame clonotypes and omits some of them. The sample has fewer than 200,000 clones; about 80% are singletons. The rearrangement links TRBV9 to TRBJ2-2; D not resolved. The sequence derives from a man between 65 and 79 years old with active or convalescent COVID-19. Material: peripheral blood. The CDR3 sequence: CASSVATWASVAGELFF. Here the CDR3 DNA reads TGTGCCAGCAGCGTAGCTACGTGGGCGTCCGTCGCCGGGGAGCTGTTTTTT.